Below are 6 T cell receptor beta chains sequenced from a single sample in a study of blood T cell repertoires in COVID-19. Measured with immunoSEQ multiplex PCR; TCRdb has only the in-frame clones, and not every one. Among fewer than 60,000 clones listed, 70% to 85% were seen once. The sample was peripheral blood. The source is a man between 60 and 75 years old with acute or convalescent COVID-19.

This chain connects TRBV18 to TRBJ2-6, with D unresolved. Germline V lookup: CDR1 KGHSH, CDR2 LQKENI. With 6 bases removed from V and 0 bases from J, the gap between germline ends came to 6 bases. The CDR3 covers 14 residues. In DNA form, the CDR3 reads TGTGCCAGCTCCCTCAGCTCTGGGGCCAACGTCCTGACTTTC. The encoded protein is CASSLSSGANVLTF.

This chain connects TRBV29-1 to TRBJ1-5; D not resolved. Germline V gives CDR1 SQVTM, CDR2 ANQGSEA. Trimming stripped 3 bases from V and 1 base from J, with 7 bases between. The CDR3 runs to 13 residues. The CDR3 sequence: CSVDSGSNQPQHF. DNA of the CDR3: TGCAGCGTTGACAGCGGGAGCAATCAGCCCCAGCATTTT.

V and J are TRBV5-8 and TRBJ1-5, with TRBD1 identical over 9 bases. The ends lost 4 bases at V and 2 bases at J; junction bases unmatched: 4. The CDR3 covers 15 residues. CDR1 and CDR2 from the germline V gene are SGHTS and YDEGEE. CDR3 nucleotide sequence: TGTGCCAGCAGCCGGGACAGGGAGGGCAATCAGCCCCAGCATTTT. The encoded protein is CASSRDREGNQPQHF. Drawing the rest from reference TRBV5-8 and TRBJ1-5, the complete variable domain is EAGVTQSPTHLIKTRGQQATLRCSPISGHTSVYWYQQALGLGLQFLLWYDEGEERNRGNFPPRFSGRQFPNYSSELNVNALELEDSALYLCASSRDREGNQPQHFGDGTRLSIL.

The CDR3 region has the DNA TGTGCCAGCAGACGGAAGACAGGGGGAACCGACGAGCAGTACTTC. Translation gives CASRRKTGGTDEQYF. The J gene is TRBJ2-7, the V gene TRBV6-6, with 9 positions matching TRBD1. The CDR3 loop spans 15 amino acids. With 6 bases clipped from V and 5 bases from J, the junction kept 11 bases outside the gene matches. CDR1 MNHNY and CDR2 SVGAGI come from the germline V gene (reference sequence).

This clone was found a few times. The chain carries TRBV5-6 and TRBJ2-7; a weak D match, TRBD2 (5 bases). Trimming pared 2 bases from V and 7 bases from J, leaving 10 bases between. Germline V gene lookup returns CDR1 SGHDT and CDR2 YYEEEE. The CDR3 contains 12 residues. For the CDR3, the DNA is TGTGCCAGCAGCTTCTTGGGGAGAGAGCAGTACTTC. It is translated as CASSFLGREQYF. The whole variable domain, remainder taken from reference TRBV5-6 and TRBJ2-7, is DAGVTQSPTHLIKTRGQQVTLRCSPKSGHDTVSWYQQALGQGPQFIFQYYEEEERQRGNFPDRFSGHQFPNYSSELNVNALLLGDSALYLCASSFLGREQYFGPGTRLTVT.

A few counts support this clone. The chain has TRBV5-1 and TRBJ1-5, with 7 bases aligning to TRBD1. Per the germline V gene, CDR1 is SGHRS and CDR2 is YFSETQ. V trimming: 3 bases; J trimming: 4 bases; junction bases outside the gene matches: 7. This CDR3 has 15 residues. The CDR3 loop is CASSYGDSSNQPQHF. The CDR3 region has the DNA TGCGCCAGCAGCTATGGGGACAGTTCAAATCAGCCCCAGCATTTT.